This is a list of T cell receptor beta chains from one sample in a study of STAT3 mutations in large granular lymphocyte leukemia. The data were produced by immunoSEQ multiplex PCR, yet TCRdb's version contains in-frame clones alone and is incomplete. The table records 40,000 to 50,000 clones, about 81% of them present only once. The material sequenced was PBMCs. Receptors originate from a human donor with T large granular lymphocyte leukemia. Some clones in this sample may be carry-over from other donors' samples. CDR3s include the opening cysteine and the closing phenylalanine or tryptophan. A D gene is named only where the DNA matches it firmly. Some rows mark clone size as missing; the rest say once, few, many or name a class of expanded clone.

NA,TRBV19,NA,TRBJ2-3,CASMGRNTQYF,TGTGCCAGTATGGGGCGGAATACGCAGTATTTT
NA,TRBV5-6,NA,TRBJ1-5,CASSLCPAPKVSNQPQHF,TGTGCCAGCAGCTTGTGCCCAGCCCCAAAGGTCAGCAATCAGCCCCAGCATTTT
NA,TRBV29-1,NA,TRBJ2-3,CSFRDPRTDTQYF,TGCAGCTTCCGGGATCCGCGAACGGATACGCAGTATTTT
TRBD1,TRBV6-1,NA,TRBJ1-3,CASEGQGAGNTIYF,TGTGCCAGCGAGGGACAGGGGGCTGGAAACACCATATATTTT
NA,TRBV4-1,NA,TRBJ2-6,CASSQGNSGANVLTF,TGCGCCAGCAGCCAAGGGAACTCTGGGGCCAACGTCCTGACTTTC
TRBD1,TRBV2,few,TRBJ1-2,CASSGGQLGGYTF,TGTGCCAGCAGTGGGGGACAGTTGGGTGGCTACACCTTC
NA,TRBV5-5,NA,TRBJ1-5,CASSLGAHQPQHF,TGTGCCAGCAGCTTGGGGGCACATCAGCCCCAGCATTTT
NA,TRBV7-9,NA,TRBJ1-4,CASSSPFPSRNEKLFF,TGTGCCAGCAGCTCCCCCTTCCCGTCCCGTAATGAAAAACTGTTTTTT
NA,TRBV7-2,NA,TRBJ2-5,CASSLTVSATRFSETQYF,TGTGCCAGCAGCTTAACCGTTTCTGCGACTAGGTTTTCAGAGACCCAGTACTTC
TRBD1,TRBV18,once,TRBJ2-2,CASSGQGTGELFF,TGTGCCAGCTCAGGACAGGGTACCGGGGAGCTGTTTTTT
NA,TRBV5-1,NA,TRBJ1-1,CASSLESPITVNTEAFF,TGCGCCAGCAGCTTGGAATCCCCTATCACCGTCAACACTGAAGCTTTCTTT
TRBD1,TRBV11-2,once,TRBJ2-5,CASSSTGFQETQYF,TGTGCCAGCAGCTCGACAGGGTTCCAAGAGACCCAGTACTTC
NA,TRBV6-5,NA,TRBJ1-1,CASSKQGRGTEAFF,TGTGCCAGCAGTAAACAGGGAAGAGGAACTGAAGCTTTCTTT
NA,TRBV29-1,NA,TRBJ1-2,CSVSSGGANYGYTF,TGCAGCGTTTCTTCGGGGGGCGCTAACTATGGCTACACCTTC
TRBD1,TRBV28,NA,TRBJ1-1,CASGTGQGRTEAFF,TGTGCCAGCGGAACCGGACAGGGAAGGACTGAAGCTTTCTTT
NA,TRBV6-6,NA,TRBJ1-4,CASSLWTNEKLFF,TGTGCCAGCAGTTTGTGGACTAATGAAAAACTGTTTTTT
NA,TRBV4-2,NA,TRBJ1-2,CASSQERGHSTF,TGTGCCAGCAGCCAAGAGCGGGGCCATAGCACCTTC
NA,TRBV19,NA,TRBJ1-2,CASGTLYYGYTF,TGTGCCAGTGGGACACTTTATTATGGCTACACCTTC
NA,TRBV30,NA,TRBJ1-2,CAWSARGNGYTF,TGTGCCTGGAGTGCCCGGGGAAATGGCTACACCTTC
NA,TRBV11-3,NA,TRBJ2-3,CASSSTASTDTQYF,TGTGCCAGCAGCTCGACGGCTAGCACAGATACGCAGTATTTT
TRBD1,TRBV4-2,NA,TRBJ1-2,CASSQQGGQGVYGYTF,TGTGCCAGCAGCCAACAAGGGGGACAGGGCGTCTATGGCTACACCTTC
TRBD1,TRBV18,NA,TRBJ1-3,CASSYTGAQASGNTIYF,TGTGCCAGCTCATATACAGGGGCTCAAGCTTCTGGAAACACCATATATTTT
NA,TRBV7-9,NA,TRBJ1-5,CASTWGSNQPQHF,TGTGCCAGCACCTGGGGTAGCAATCAGCCCCAGCATTTT
NA,TRBV6-6,NA,TRBJ1-5,CASAQYGQPQHF,TGTGCCAGCGCCCAGTACGGTCAGCCCCAGCATTTT
NA,TRBV12-2,NA,TRBJ1-5,CASRSGRLQVKAQHF,TGTGCAAGTCGTTCCGGGCGGCTACAGGTGAAAGCCCAGCATTTT
NA,TRBV9,NA,TRBJ1-4,CASSVGRRVGEKLFF,TGTGCCAGCAGCGTAGGTCGAAGGGTCGGTGAAAAACTGTTTTTT
NA,TRBV10-3,NA,TRBJ2-5,CAISGRDDQETQYF,TGTGCCATCAGTGGCCGGGACGACCAAGAGACCCAGTACTTC
TRBD2,TRBV5-4,few,TRBJ2-7,CASRTSGDEQYF,TGTGCCAGCAGGACTAGCGGGGACGAGCAGTACTTC
NA,TRBV28,NA,TRBJ2-7,CASAGRPYEQYF,TGTGCCTCCGCGGGACGGCCGTACGAGCAGTACTTC
NA,TRBV7-8,NA,TRBJ2-2,CASRDTGELFF,TGTGCCAGCAGGGACACCGGGGAGCTGTTTTTT
NA,TRBV5-6,NA,TRBJ2-1,CASSLANQLPFYNEQFF,TGTGCCAGCAGCTTGGCCAATCAGCTGCCTTTCTACAATGAGCAGTTCTTC
NA,TRBV28,NA,TRBJ1-5,CASSLGQPQHF,TGTGCCAGCAGTCTCGGACAGCCCCAGCATTTT
NA,TRBV13,NA,TRBJ2-7,CASSLGQGTYEQYF,TGTGCCAGCAGCTTAGGGCAGGGAACCTACGAGCAGTACTTC
NA,TRBV2,NA,TRBJ2-1,CASSVRGNEQFF,TGTGCCAGCAGTGTGCGAGGGAATGAGCAGTTCTTC
TRBD1,TRBV4-1,NA,TRBJ1-5,CASSQGTGGLGPQHF,TGCGCCAGCAGCCAAGGTACAGGGGGGTTAGGGCCCCAGCATTTT